The rows below give T cell receptor beta chains drawn from one sample of a study of blood T cells in healthy people across ages. TCRdb reanalysed the 5' RACE reads using MiXCR and keeps one entry per CDR3 protein. The profile shows more than 450,000 distinct CDR3 sequences, about a quarter of them singletons. These same records also appear under a second study, on T cells of mothers and their children.

Sequencing used blood. These receptors all stem from a boy younger than 10 in good health. Both conserved end residues are part of each CDR3. Each record gives: D gene, clone size, J gene, V gene, CDR3 protein, CDR3 DNA. D genes are given only for firm matches. Part of the rows lack a size; the others show once, few, many or a class for expanded clones.

>TRBD1|.|TRBJ2-5|TRBV6-5
CASMEPGGTKTQYF
TGTGCCAGCATGGAACCAGGGGGCACAAAGACCCAGTACTTC
>TRBD1|.|TRBJ2-4|TRBV27
CASSPTRDRFRAKNIQYF
TGTGCCAGCAGTCCTACCCGGGACAGATTTCGAGCCAAAAACATTCAGTACTTC
>.|.|TRBJ1-2|TRBV6-6
CASSPSGLYGYTF
TGTGCCAGCAGCCCTTCAGGTCTCTATGGCTACACCTTC
>.|few|TRBJ2-1|TRBV20-1
CSARPRRIYNEQFF
TGCAGTGCTAGACCGAGGCGGATTTACAATGAGCAGTTCTTC
>.|few|TRBJ2-7|TRBV5-1
CASSLRGYGYEQYF
TGCGCCAGCAGCTTGAGAGGGTACGGCTACGAGCAGTACTTC
>TRBD2|.|TRBJ2-7|TRBV12-3/TRBV12-4
CASSAYSGTRVYEQYF
TGTGCCAGCAGTGCCTACTCCGGGACTAGGGTTTACGAGCAGTACTTC
>.|few|TRBJ2-7|TRBV6-1
CASSAPRTGGEEQYF
TGTGCCAGCAGTGCCCCCCGGACGGGGGGCGAGGAGCAGTACTTC
>.|.|TRBJ2-1|TRBV10-3
CAINDRTGHNEQFF
TGTGCCATCAATGACAGGACTGGCCACAATGAGCAGTTCTTC
>TRBD1|few|TRBJ2-2|TRBV11-2
CASSFRDRETGELFF
TGTGCCAGCAGCTTCCGGGACAGGGAAACCGGGGAGCTGTTTTTT
>.|few|TRBJ2-1|TRBV18
CASSPTGWARNEQFF
TGTGCCAGCTCACCAACGGGATGGGCGAGGAATGAGCAGTTCTTC
>.|.|TRBJ2-2|TRBV6-2/TRBV6-3
CASIRRSAGTGELFF
TGTGCCAGCATCAGACGGAGTGCGGGCACCGGGGAGCTGTTTTTT
>.|.|TRBJ2-1|TRBV4-1
CASSHVKSEQFF
TGCGCCAGCAGCCACGTAAAGAGTGAGCAGTTCTTC
>.|.|TRBJ1-2|TRBV28
CASRPGQPGDYTF
TGTGCCAGCAGGCCCGGACAGCCTGGGGACTACACCTTC
>TRBD2|few|TRBJ2-1|TRBV5-1
CASSWGGSMDEQFF
TGCGCCAGCAGCTGGGGGGGGAGTATGGATGAGCAGTTCTTC
>TRBD2|few|TRBJ2-1|TRBV3-1
CASSQGGREVPLNEQFF
TGTGCCAGCAGCCAAGGGGGGCGGGAGGTCCCCCTCAATGAGCAGTTCTTC
>TRBD2|.|TRBJ2-3|TRBV29-1
CSVRGLADSTGTQYF
TGCAGCGTTCGGGGACTAGCGGATAGCACAGGTACGCAGTATTTT
>TRBD1|.|TRBJ1-5|TRBV12-3/TRBV12-4
CASSLAGQGASQPQHF
TGTGCCAGCAGTTTAGCAGGGCAGGGGGCGAGTCAGCCCCAGCATTTT
>.|.|TRBJ2-2|TRBV3-1
CASSPTGQGLATSGELFF
TGTGCCAGCAGCCCAACTGGACAGGGACTAGCTACCTCCGGGGAGCTGTTTTTT
>TRBD2|.|TRBJ2-1|TRBV7-9
CASSSTSGSSIEQFF
TGTGCCAGCAGCTCGACTAGCGGGAGTTCGATTGAGCAGTTCTTC
>.|.|TRBJ2-5|TRBV3-1
CASSQTLWTDNGGTQYF
TGTGCCAGCAGCCAAACTCTCTGGACGGATAACGGGGGGACCCAGTACTTC
>.|.|TRBJ1-2|TRBV6-6
CASSYSMGGANYGYTF
TGTGCCAGCAGTTACTCGATGGGGGGCGCTAACTATGGCTACACCTTC
>.|.|TRBJ1-2|TRBV28
CASSQTGGAGYTF
TGTGCCAGCAGCCAAACCGGGGGCGCGGGCTACACCTTC
>.|.|TRBJ2-1|TRBV15
CATSNRDWKFF
TGTGCCACCAGCAACCGGGACTGGAAGTTCTTC
>.|.|TRBJ2-7|TRBV20-1
CSARDLTAEQYF
TGCAGTGCTAGAGATCTGACGGCCGAGCAGTACTTC
>.|.|TRBJ2-5|TRBV7-9
CASSPHPRTEQETQYF
TGTGCCAGCAGCCCCCACCCCCGGACAGAGCAAGAGACCCAGTACTTC
>.|.|TRBJ2-7|TRBV5-6
CASRRRGLNYEQYF
TGTGCCAGCAGGCGGCGGGGTCTAAACTACGAGCAGTACTTC
>.|few|TRBJ2-3|TRBV7-9
CASRHANPDTQYF
TGTGCCAGCAGGCATGCAAATCCAGATACGCAGTATTTT
>.|.|TRBJ2-7|TRBV29-1
CSVEGQGLDYEQYF
TGCAGCGTTGAAGGACAGGGACTAGACTACGAGCAGTACTTC
>TRBD1|many|TRBJ1-5|TRBV4-1
CASSQGVGRGPQPQHF
TGCGCCAGCAGCCAAGGGGTGGGCAGGGGGCCTCAGCCCCAGCATTTT
>TRBD1|few|TRBJ2-1|TRBV27
CASSFSGTGENEQFF
TGTGCCAGCAGTTTTAGTGGGACAGGTGAAAATGAGCAGTTCTTC
>.|.|TRBJ1-5|TRBV12-5
CASGFGQPQHF
TGTGCTAGTGGTTTCGGTCAGCCCCAGCATTTT
>TRBD1|.|TRBJ1-3|TRBV12-3/TRBV12-4
CASNRWGQGNGNTIYF
TGTGCCAGCAACAGATGGGGACAGGGCAATGGAAACACCATATATTTT
>TRBD1|.|TRBJ1-1|TRBV7-9
CASSLALRTGMNTEAFF
TGTGCCAGCAGCTTAGCCCTGAGGACAGGGATGAACACTGAAGCTTTCTTT
>TRBD1|.|TRBJ2-5|TRBV2
CASRKTGNTYF
TGTGCCAGCAGAAAGACAGGGAATACGTACTTC
>TRBD2|few|TRBJ2-1|TRBV6-2/TRBV6-3
CASSYQLAEDNEQFF
TGTGCCAGCAGTTACCAACTAGCGGAGGACAATGAGCAGTTCTTC
>.|many|TRBJ2-5|TRBV11-2
CASSLDSQETQYF
TGCGCCAGCAGCTTGGACAGCCAAGAGACCCAGTACTTC
>TRBD2|.|TRBJ2-1|TRBV12-3/TRBV12-4
CASSLSGSHVNEQFF
TGTGCCAGCAGTTTAAGCGGGAGTCACGTCAATGAGCAGTTCTTC
>.|.|TRBJ1-4|TRBV3-1
CASSQDRKKLFF
TGTGCCAGCAGCCAAGATAGGAAAAAACTGTTTTTT
>.|few|TRBJ2-7|TRBV6-5
CASSYSSGRAYEQYF
TGTGCCAGCAGTTATTCGTCGGGGCGGGCCTACGAGCAGTACTTC
>.|many|TRBJ2-6|TRBV5-1
CASSPDSGANVLTF
TGCGCCAGCAGCCCTGACTCTGGGGCCAACGTCCTGACTTTC